Reported below is one T cell receptor (beta chain). Its antigen is not known. The CDR3 extends over 15 amino acids. Germline V gene sequence: CDR1 LNHDA, CDR2 SQIVND (reference sequence). Trimming removed 3 bases at V and 0 bases at J, with 11 bases between. This record belongs to a study of STAT5B mutations in CD4+ large granular lymphocyte leukemia. Study conclusions and caveats: Patient CD4-sorted repertoires looked more clonal than healthy CD4+ repertoires, even without putative leukemic clones.

The table came from immunoSEQ multiplex PCR; TCRdb's copy has only in-frame clones and leaves some out. The sample yields 25,000 to 35,000 clones, around 74% seen once. The TCR comes from a human donor in good health. Sequenced material: CD4+ T cells from blood buffy coats. The chain uses TRBV19 and TRBJ1-1; D is perhaps TRBD1 (5 bases). This chain's CDR3 is CASSMGGAVNTEAFF. CDR3 nucleotide sequence: TGTGCCAGTAGTATGGGCGGGGCCGTGAACACTGAAGCTTTCTTT.